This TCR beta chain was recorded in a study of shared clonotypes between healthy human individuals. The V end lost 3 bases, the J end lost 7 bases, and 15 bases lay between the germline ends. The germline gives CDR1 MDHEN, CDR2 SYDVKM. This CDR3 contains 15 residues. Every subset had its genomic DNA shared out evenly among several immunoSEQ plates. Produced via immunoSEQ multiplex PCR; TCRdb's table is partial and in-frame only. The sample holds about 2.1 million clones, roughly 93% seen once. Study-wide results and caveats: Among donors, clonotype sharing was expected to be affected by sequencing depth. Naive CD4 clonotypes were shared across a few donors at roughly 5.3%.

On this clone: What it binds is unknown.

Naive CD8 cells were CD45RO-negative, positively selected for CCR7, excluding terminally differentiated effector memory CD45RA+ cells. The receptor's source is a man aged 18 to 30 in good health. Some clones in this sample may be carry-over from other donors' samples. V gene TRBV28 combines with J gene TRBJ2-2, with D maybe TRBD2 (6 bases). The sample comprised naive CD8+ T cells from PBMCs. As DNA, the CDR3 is TGTGCCAGCAGTTTCAGACCGGGAGAGGGCGGGGAGCTGTTTTTT. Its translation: CASSFRPGEGGELFF.